These 14 T cell receptor beta chains share one sample of origin, sequenced in a study of T cells in Graves' hyperthyroidism and ophthalmopathy. The source material, RNA transcripts, was used to amplify TCR beta CDR3 regions. HTBI primers were the set used in a first-round RT-PCR of the TCR CDR3. TCRdb re-derived calls from the multiplex PCR reads in MiXCR, one entry per CDR3 protein. This sample yields about half a million distinct CDR3 sequences, of which less than 25% are seen a single time; more than 25% belongs to the top ten. The sample consisted of blood. The receptors derive from a man aged 18 to 30 with Graves' hyperthyroidism.

The chain uses TRBV20-1 and TRBJ2-5; D remains ambiguous. Trimming took off 0 bases at V and 7 bases at J, with 6 bases between the two ends. The V gene's germline CDR1 is DFQATT and CDR2 SNEGSKA (reference sequence). This CDR3 comprises 11 residues. CDR3 protein: CSARELGTQYF. The CDR3 DNA sequence: TGCAGTGCTAGAGAGTTGGGGACCCAGTACTTC.

This clonotype came up many times. The V call is TRBV9, the J call TRBJ2-5; possible D gene TRBD1, 5 bases. CDR3 length: 16 amino acids. Germline values: CDR1 SGDLS, CDR2 YYNGEE. The ends were cut back, 3 bases at V and 4 bases at J, with 19 bases in the middle. The CDR3 reads CASSAPRGPAVETQYF. CDR3 DNA sequence: TGTGCCAGCAGCGCCCCAAGGGGCCCTGCTGTAGAGACCCAGTACTTC.

This clonotype occurred many times. The V call is TRBV6-5, the J call TRBJ1-5; 8 bases agree with TRBD1. Germline V gives CDR1 MNHEY, CDR2 SVGAGI. The trim removed 3 bases at V and 6 bases at J, leaving 13 bases unmatched. There are 17 residues in the CDR3. CDR3 sequence (DNA): TGTGCCAGCAGTTATTCGTCCCGGGACAGGTACGGTCAGCCCCAGCATTTT. Encoded protein: CASSYSSRDRYGQPQHF.

This clonotype was observed at least ten times. The chain links TRBV12-3 or TRBV12-4 to TRBJ2-7; possibly TRBD1 for D (6 bases). The CDR3 covers 12 residues. Trimming cost V 3 bases and J 6 bases, with 9 bases left between them. CDR3 in DNA: TGTGCCAGCAGTTTCACAGGGCCCGAGCAGTACTTC. This translates into CASSFTGPEQYF.

This clonotype was counted at least ten times. The chain recombines TRBV27 with TRBJ1-2, with 7 bases lining up with TRBD1. CDR1 and CDR2 (germline): MNHEY, SMNVEV (reference sequence). V lost 4 bases, J lost 0 bases, and 8 bases stayed unmatched. The CDR3 runs 16 residues. Here the CDR3 reads CASSSLQGGANYGYTF. The CDR3 nucleotides are TGTGCCAGCAGTTCCCTGCAGGGGGGCGCTAACTATGGCTACACCTTC.

With respect to this clonotype: A read error may explain this, as a much larger clone is one base away. The chain carries TRBV2 and TRBJ2-2; tentatively, D is TRBD2 (5 bases). Per the germline V gene, CDR1 is SNHLY and CDR2 is FYNNEI. The CDR3 has 14 amino acids. The CDR3 DNA reads as TGTGCCAGCAGTAGGAACAGACACACCGGGGAGCTGTTGTTT. It codes for CASSRNRHTGELLF.

The chain combines TRBV2 with TRBJ2-7, with D possibly being TRBD2 (6 bases). The V end lost 6 bases, the J end lost 4 bases, and 19 bases lay between the germline ends. The CDR3 contains 15 residues. Germline CDR1 SNHLY, CDR2 FYNNEI. The DNA of the CDR3 is TGTGCCAGCAGCGCTACCGGGACTCCCCAGTACGAGCAGTACTTC. Translated, it gives CASSATGTPQYEQYF.

Only a few counts were recorded for this clonotype. The rearrangement joins TRBV14 to TRBJ2-2, with D possibly being TRBD1 (5 bases). This CDR3 is 13 amino acids long. The V end was cut by 7 bases, the J end by 7 bases, with 13 bases between. CDR1 and CDR2 from the germline V gene are SGHDN and FVKESK. The CDR3 spells CASNPYQGGELFF. As DNA, the CDR3 is TGTGCCAGCAACCCATACCAGGGCGGGGAGCTGTTTTTT.

In its sample, this clonotype was seen many times. The chain carries TRBV6-2 or TRBV6-3 and TRBJ1-1, with D unresolved. The V end was cut by 5 bases, the J end by 5 bases, with 18 bases between. Germline CDR1 and CDR2: MNHEY and SVGEGT. The CDR3 is made up of 15 amino acids. This CDR3 is CASSPPHPFGTEAFF. In nucleotides, the CDR3 is TGTGCCAGCAGTCCCCCGCACCCTTTTGGGACTGAAGCTTTCTTT.

This clonotype was observed many times. V usage is TRBV7-9 and J usage is TRBJ1-2; no clear D gene. The V end lost 5 bases, the J end lost 8 bases, and 15 bases lay between the germline ends. This CDR3 comprises 13 residues. Per germline, CDR1 SEHNR and CDR2 FQNEAQ (reference sequence). CDR3 bases: TGTGCCAGCAGCCCCCCGTTCGAGAGCGGCTACACCTTC. Its protein is CASSPPFESGYTF.

This clonotype was seen repeatedly, ten times or more. V usage is TRBV10-3 and J usage is TRBJ1-2; TRBD1 is a possible D gene (5 bases). Germline lookup yields CDR1 ENHRY and CDR2 SYGVKD. V dropped 4 bases and J dropped 9 bases, with 15 bases sitting between them. The CDR3 totals 13 residues. This CDR3 reads CAISGATRGSYTF. For the CDR3, the DNA is TGTGCCATCAGTGGGGCTACAAGGGGTAGCTACACCTTC.

This chain links TRBV5-1 with TRBJ2-7; TRBD2 matches at 14 bases. From germline, CDR1 is SGHRS and CDR2 YFSETQ. V was clipped by 3 bases and J by 2 bases; unmatched bases: 10. This CDR3 region has 18 residues. CDR3 coding DNA: TGCGCCAGCAGCTCGGGACTAGCGGGGGCCCAGGGTCCCTACGAGCAGTACTTC. Translation: CASSSGLAGAQGPYEQYF.

This clonotype was seen only a few times. The rearrangement joins TRBV29-1 to TRBJ2-5; D might be TRBD1 or TRBD2, each matching 6 bases. Germline loops: CDR1 SQVTM, CDR2 ANQGSEA. The V and J ends lost 1 base and 4 bases respectively, with 10 bases between them. The CDR3 length is 13 residues. The CDR3 protein is CSVEAGAGETQYF. CDR3 nucleotide sequence: TGCAGCGTTGAAGCGGGGGCGGGAGAGACCCAGTACTTC.

There are many counts of this clonotype. The chain has TRBV6-5 and TRBJ2-4; perhaps D is TRBD1 or TRBD2 (5 bases each). Trimming took off 6 bases at V and 1 base at J, with 13 bases between the two ends. The CDR3 spans 15 residues. CDR1 and CDR2 from the germline V gene are MNHEY and SVGAGI. CDR3 residues: CASSAQGPAKNIQYF. The DNA for the CDR3 is TGTGCCAGCAGCGCCCAGGGACCGGCCAAAAACATTCAGTACTTC.